These 12 T cell receptor beta chains were all obtained from the same sample, sequenced in a study of blood T cell repertoires in COVID-19 (TCRdb year 2020). To prepare the library, the immunoSEQ multiplex PCR assay was applied. The immuneACCESS repertoire file appears here via TCRdb, limited to in-frame rearrangements. These files lack a portion of the clones; in checked studies, under half of the deficit traces to unresolved V genes, and the cause of the others is not known. This sample gives 300,000 to 400,000 clones in total; more than 70% of them show up just once. The ten largest clones add up to roughly 2.1% of the sample. Sequencing was carried out using peripheral blood. The receptor set was obtained from a woman aged 55-70 years with COVID-19, enrolled during active disease.

This chain connects TRBV10-3 to TRBJ1-1; no firm D call. The CDR3 loop spans 14 amino acids. Germline assignment: CDR1 ENHRY and CDR2 SYGVKD. V was pared by 0 bases and J by 4 bases, with 9 bases between. CDR3 amino acids: CAISESRVGTEAFF. In DNA, the CDR3 is TGTGCCATCAGTGAGTCCCGCGTTGGCACTGAAGCTTTCTTT.

This chain joins TRBV3-1 (or the pseudogene TRBV3-2) and TRBJ1-6, with 7 bases aligning to TRBD1. The V segment lost 6 bases and the J segment 6 bases; nucleotides outside the gene matches: 5. The CDR3 is 14 amino acids. Germline CDR1 is LGHDT and CDR2 is YNNKEL (reference sequence). The CDR3 bases are TGTGCCAGCAGGAGAGGGACAGTTAATTCACCCCTCCACTTT. Its protein product is CASRRGTVNSPLHF.

CDR3 sequence (DNA): TGTGCCACCAGCAAGCGGGGAACAACTAATGAAAAACTGTTTTTT. Translating gives CATSKRGTTNEKLFF. The chain combines TRBV15 with TRBJ1-4; D is ambiguous. The V end lost 4 bases, the J end lost 0 bases, and 9 bases lay between the germline ends. This CDR3 comprises 15 residues. From germline, CDR1 is LNHNV and CDR2 YYDKDF (reference sequence). Drawing the rest from reference TRBV15 and TRBJ1-4, the complete variable domain is DAMVIQNPRYQVTQFGKPVTLSCSQTLNHNVMYWYQQKSSQAPKLLFHYYDKDFNNEADTPDNFQSRRPNTSFCFLDIRSPGLGDTAMYLCATSKRGTTNEKLFFGSGTQLSVL.

This clone has a handful of counts. CDR3 amino acids: CASSLSSGPKAFF. The DNA of the CDR3 is TGTGCCAGCAGCTTAAGTAGCGGACCTAAAGCTTTCTTT. J is TRBJ1-1 and V is TRBV7-2; D uncertain. V was pared by 2 bases and J by 9 bases, with 13 bases between. The CDR3 contains 13 residues. Germline values: CDR1 SGHTA, CDR2 FQGNSA.

The rearrangement links TRBV19 to TRBJ1-1, with 7 bases matching TRBD1. In germline, CDR1 is LNHDA, CDR2 SQIVND (reference sequence). After removal of 6 bases from V and 6 bases from J, the junction contained 7 bases not matched to a gene. The length of the CDR3 is 13 residues. CDR3 loop: CASRHRGPPEAFF. The CDR3, as DNA: TGTGCCAGTAGGCACAGGGGTCCCCCTGAAGCTTTCTTT.

For the CDR3, the DNA is TGTGCCAGCAGCTTAGGCGGTGCAGGGGGCACTGAAGCTTTCTTT. It yields the protein CASSLGGAGGTEAFF. The chain is built from TRBV13 and TRBJ1-1; TRBD1 matches at 7 bases. Germline V gene lookup returns CDR1 PRHDT and CDR2 FYEKMQ (reference sequence). The length of the CDR3 is 15 residues. Losses at the gene ends were 0 bases for V and 4 bases for J; bases not matched to a gene: 5.

The V call is TRBV7-9, the J call TRBJ2-7; tentatively, D is TRBD2 (5 bases). CDR3 length: 14 residues. Germline V lookup: CDR1 SEHNR, CDR2 FQNEAQ (reference sequence). V was cut by 5 bases and J by 7 bases, with 18 bases left in between. This CDR3 is CASSLYEVRGEQYF. CDR3 sequence (DNA): TGTGCCAGCAGCCTATACGAGGTCCGGGGAGAGCAGTACTTC. The variable domain in full, completed from reference TRBV7-9 and TRBJ2-7, reads DTGVSQNPRHKITKRGQNVTFRCDPISEHNRLYWYRQTLGQGPEFLTYFQNEAQLEKSRLLSDRFSAERPKGSFSTLEIQRTEQGDSAMYLCASSLYEVRGEQYFGPGTRLTVT.

DNA of the CDR3: TGCGCCAGCAGAAGTCTAGCGGCCTACAATGAGCAGTTCTTC. As protein: CASRSLAAYNEQFF. V gene TRBV5-1 combines with J gene TRBJ2-1; 7 positions match TRBD2. From germline, CDR1 is SGHRS and CDR2 YFSETQ. Trimming took 5 bases from V and 2 from J; bases not matched to a gene: 4. This CDR3 spans 14 amino acids. The entire variable domain, with the rest obtained from reference TRBV5-1 and TRBJ2-1, is as follows: KAGVTQTPRYLIKTRGQQVTLSCSPISGHRSVSWYQQTPGQGLQFLFEYFSETQRNKGNFPGRFSGRQFSNSRSEMNVSTLELGDSALYLCASRSLAAYNEQFFGPGTRLTVL.

The V gene is TRBV7-9, the J gene TRBJ2-7, with TRBD1 as a possible D gene (6 bases). V lost 0 bases and J lost 1, with 10 bases in between. Looked up from germline, CDR1 is SEHNR and CDR2 is FQNEAQ (reference sequence). This CDR3 is built from 15 residues. CDR3 protein: CASSLALTGSYEQYF. The DNA for the CDR3 is TGTGCCAGCAGCTTAGCGCTAACAGGGTCCTACGAGCAGTACTTC.

This rearrangement joins TRBV6-5 to TRBJ2-7; TRBD1 might be the D (6 bases). V gave up 6 bases and J gave up 3 bases, with 12 bases separating them. Germline loops: CDR1 MNHEY, CDR2 SVGAGI. The CDR3 consists of 13 residues. The CDR3 DNA reads as TGTGCCAGCAGGAGGGGGTTAGGCTACGAGCAGTACTTC. It encodes CASRRGLGYEQYF.

The chain carries TRBV10-3 and TRBJ2-3; 9 bases match TRBD1. The CDR3 has 18 amino acids. Trimming cost V 3 bases and J 4 bases; bases outside gene matches: 14. Per the germline V gene, CDR1 is ENHRY and CDR2 is SYGVKD. The CDR3 protein is CAISDFPQGAIGPDTQYF. In DNA, the CDR3 is TGTGCCATCAGTGATTTCCCACAGGGGGCCATAGGCCCAGATACGCAGTATTTT.

J is TRBJ1-5 and V is TRBV28; 10 bases map to TRBD1. This CDR3 region has 17 residues. V lost 6 bases and J lost 4; bases outside the gene matches: 12. Germline CDR1 and CDR2: MDHEN and SYDVKM. The CDR3 sequence is CASRGWTGGMRNQPQHF. The CDR3, as DNA: TGTGCCAGCAGGGGCTGGACAGGGGGGATGAGGAATCAGCCCCAGCATTTT.